The entry below describes one TCR beta chain. Its recognized antigen is unknown. Nothing much larger sits one base from this clone, and base qualities are not available. This entry belongs to a study of technical replicates of blood from a handful of donors (dated 2017 in TCRdb). Libraries came from the immunoSEQ multiplex PCR assay. TCRdb carries this immuneACCESS record with in-frame sequences only. Its versions omit some clonotypes, under half of them owing to an unresolved V gene in the studies checked, with the rest unexplained. The sample table lists some 84,000 clones, 90% to 95% of them with a count of one. The ten largest clonotypes hold roughly 0.4% of the sample. The sample consisted of T cells isolated from PBMCs. This TCR was recovered from a human donor in good health.

The CDR3 reads CASRQGDHSSYEQYF. The DNA reads as follows: TGTGCCAGTCGCCAGGGGGACCACAGCTCCTACGAGCAGTACTTC. The rearrangement combines TRBV19 with TRBJ2-7, and TRBD1 matches 7 of the central bases. Trimmed from V: 8 bases; trimmed from J: 0 bases; junction bases lacking a gene match: 10. CDR1 is given as LNHDA and CDR2 as SQIVND, both from the germline V gene (reference sequence). The CDR3 measures 15 amino acids from cysteine to phenylalanine. The retained sequence is limited to the CDR3, 45 bases, with the frame set at the first base.